The entry that follows covers one TCR beta chain sequence. Its antigen is still unknown. This sample stems from a study of T-cell memory formation after mild COVID-19. Study conclusions and caveats: Pre-infection memory showed some responding clones, and this suggested that cross-reactive memory joined.

One entry per CDR3 protein results from TCRdb running MiXCR on the 5' RACE reads. Among around 300,000 distinct CDR3 sequences, 14% were seen once, and the ten largest hold around 23%. This CDR3 comprises 15 residues. Germline V gene lookup returns CDR1 DFQATT and CDR2 SNEGSKA (reference sequence). V lost 3 bases and J 0 bases, leaving 12 bases between the germline ends. The source is a man younger than 30 who had mild COVID-19 (a few samples of this study predate the infection). Cell type and time point are not known. The material sequenced was PBMCs or a T cell subset sorted from them (not recorded which). V is TRBV20-1 and J is TRBJ1-3, with D hard to call. CDR3 sequence (DNA): TGCAGTGCTAGGGTCCGGGGAGGCTCTGGAAACACCATATATTTT. Its protein product is CSARVRGGSGNTIYF.